These 20 T cell receptor beta chains originate from one sample sequenced in a study of vaccination effects on CD4 cells after COVID-19. Expansion of antigen-specific CD4+ T cells with viral peptide pools was carried out by the ViraFEST assay before sequencing. After roughly ten days in culture, the CD4+ T cells were isolated. Absence of prior SARS-CoV-2 infection characterized the vaccine recipients, who showed negative nucleocapsid antibodies. Their target antigens are unknown. Profiled with immunoSEQ multiplex PCR; TCRdb holds only in-frame clones, not every one. The data show some 70,000 clones, about 80% seen once. Source: CD4+ T cells from PBMCs cultured with SARS-CoV-2 spike peptides, taken before COVID-19 vaccination. These receptors came from a human donor who received a COVID-19 vaccine.

In this sample, this clone turned up a few times. The DNA of the CDR3 is TGTGCCAGCAGCTGGACAGGGGGCGCCCCCGGGGAGCTGTTTTTT. Amino acids: CASSWTGGAPGELFF. This chain connects TRBV7-3 to TRBJ2-2; 11 bases are a match to TRBD1. Germline V gene lookup returns CDR1 SGHTA and CDR2 FQGTGA. The trim removed 4 bases at V and 6 bases at J, leaving 4 bases unmatched. The CDR3 consists of 15 residues.

V gene TRBV19 combines with J gene TRBJ2-5, with no clear D. The CDR3 has 13 amino acids. V shed 3 bases and J shed 4 bases, with 9 bases lying between them. The germline gives CDR1 LNHDA, CDR2 SQIVND (reference sequence). CDR3 sequence (DNA): TGTGCCAGTAGTATTTTGTACGGAGAGACCCAGTACTTC. Protein product: CASSILYGETQYF. Based on the CDR3 plus reference TRBV19 and TRBJ2-5, the full variable domain is DGGITQSPKYLFRKEGQNVTLSCEQNLNHDAMYWYRQDPGQGLRLIYYSQIVNDFQKGDIAEGYSVSREKKESFPLTVTSAQKNPTAFYLCASSILYGETQYFGPGTRLLVL.

This sequence joins TRBV6-2 or TRBV6-3 and TRBJ2-5; 8 bases fit TRBD2. There are 15 residues in the CDR3. The germline CDR1 and CDR2 sequences are MNHEY and SVGEGT. Germline trimming cut 5 bases from V and 5 bases from J; bases unmatched to any gene: 10. CDR3 sequence reads: CASSHTRGGPETQYF. CDR3 nucleotide sequence: TGTGCCAGCAGTCACACCCGGGGGGGCCCGGAGACCCAGTACTTC.

The chain links TRBV7-3 to TRBJ2-3; a possible D gene is TRBD1 (7 bases). The V and J ends lost 0 bases and 5 bases respectively, with 12 bases between them. Germline V gene sequence: CDR1 SGHTA, CDR2 FQGTGA. This CDR3 has 15 amino acids. CDR3 protein: CASSLTGQGGDTQYF. The CDR3 region has the DNA TGTGCCAGCAGCTTAACGGGGCAGGGGGGAGATACGCAGTATTTT.

V and J are TRBV5-1 and TRBJ1-2; D not certain. Germline V lookup: CDR1 SGHRS, CDR2 YFSETQ. The CDR3 consists of 14 residues. The germline V and J ends were trimmed by 4 bases and 4 bases, with 14 bases remaining between them. CDR3 residues: CASSLGRASYGYTF. CDR3 in DNA: TGCGCCAGCAGCCTGGGGAGGGCTAGCTATGGCTACACCTTC.

The chain joins TRBV10-2 to TRBJ1-2; D may be TRBD1 (6 bases). The ends were cut back, 6 bases at V and 7 bases at J, with 18 bases in the middle. The CDR3 consists of 14 residues. Germline V gene data show CDR1 as WSHSY and CDR2 as SAAADI. The CDR3 spells CASSPAGDFFGYTF. The CDR3 DNA reads as TGCGCCAGCAGCCCGGCAGGGGACTTTTTTGGCTACACCTTC.

V usage is TRBV6-6 and J usage is TRBJ2-1; the match to TRBD2 covers 8 bases. Germline CDR1 MNHNY, CDR2 SVGAGI (reference sequence). V dropped 3 bases and J dropped 4; count of bases not matched to a gene: 8. The CDR3 sequence is 16 residues long. The CDR3 DNA follows: TGTGCCAGCAGTTATTGGTCCGCGGGGGGTTACAATGAGCAGTTCTTC. It yields the protein CASSYWSAGGYNEQFF.

The chain couples TRBV19 to TRBJ2-7; D ambiguous. V gave up 1 base and J gave up 3 bases, with 10 bases separating them. The CDR3 consists of 14 residues. Germline V gene data show CDR1 as LNHDA and CDR2 as SQIVND (reference sequence). The CDR3 is CASSIVGYNYEQYV. CDR3 DNA sequence: TGTGCCAGTAGTATAGTCGGATACAACTACGAGCAGTACGTC.

By sample fraction, this clone is large. The rearrangement links TRBV6-2 or TRBV6-3 to TRBJ1-6; D gene unclear. Germline CDR1 is MNHEY and CDR2 is SVGEGT. V lost 4 bases and J lost 14, with 18 bases in between. The CDR3 totals 14 residues. This chain's CDR3 is CASSSRSGGETLHF. CDR3 bases: TGTGCCAGCAGTTCCCGGAGCGGCGGGGAGACCCTCCACTTT.

V is TRBV7-2 and J is TRBJ1-2; 7 positions match TRBD1. CDR3 length: 15 residues. The trim removed 3 bases at V and 7 bases at J, leaving 11 bases unmatched. Germline loops: CDR1 SGHTA, CDR2 FQGNSA. The CDR3 loop is CASSFSSTGKAGYTF. The CDR3 coding sequence is TGTGCCAGCAGCTTTTCCTCGACAGGGAAGGCTGGCTACACCTTC.

The gene calls are TRBV18 and TRBJ2-4; 9 bases agree with TRBD2. Germline V lookup: CDR1 KGHSH, CDR2 LQKENI. After removal of 9 bases from V and 6 bases from J, the junction contained 6 bases not matched to a gene. The CDR3 has 13 amino acids. CDR3 coding DNA: TGTGCCAGTGGCGGGGGGGCTGCAAACATTCAGTACTTC. Amino acids: CASGGGAANIQYF.

This clone was counted only a few times. V usage is TRBV6-5 and J usage is TRBJ2-3; 7 bases align to TRBD2. V trimming: 4 bases; J trimming: 2 bases; junction bases outside the gene matches: 3. This CDR3 contains 14 residues. CDR1 and CDR2 (germline): MNHEY, SVGAGI. CDR3 bases: TGTGCCAGCAGTTTCAGCGGGAACACAGATACGCAGTATTTT. Translation: CASSFSGNTDTQYF.

J is TRBJ2-7 and V is TRBV5-6, with 15 bases lining up with TRBD2. CDR1 and CDR2 (germline): SGHDT, YYEEEE. The CDR3 has 17 amino acids. V lost 3 bases, J lost 2 bases, and 6 bases stayed unmatched. This CDR3 is CASSSVWTSGGAYEQYV. The DNA of the CDR3 is TGTGCCAGCAGCTCGGTATGGACTAGCGGGGGGGCCTACGAGCAGTACGTC.

The rearrangement links TRBV10-3 to TRBJ1-1; 9 positions agree with TRBD1. The CDR3 is made up of 15 amino acids. The V gene's germline CDR1 is ENHRY and CDR2 SYGVKD. The junction had 9 bases not matched to a gene; V was cut back by 6 bases and J by 4 bases. CDR3: CAIRGTGGDGTEAFF. The CDR3 coding sequence is TGTGCCATCAGAGGAACAGGGGGCGATGGCACTGAAGCTTTCTTT.

V is TRBV5-8 and J is TRBJ2-1, with D tentatively TRBD1 (6 bases). The V gene lost 2 bases and the J gene lost 9 bases, with 18 bases spanning the gap. Germline V gene sequence: CDR1 SGHTS, CDR2 YDEGEE. The CDR3 extends over 15 amino acids. CDR3 protein: CASSLNQGSAFEQFF. CDR3 bases: TGTGCCAGCAGCTTAAACCAGGGGTCTGCGTTTGAGCAGTTCTTC.

The V and J genes are TRBV19 and TRBJ1-2; no reliable D call. V was trimmed by 7 bases and J by 4 bases, leaving 13 bases between them. The CDR3 loop spans 13 amino acids. CDR1 is LNHDA and CDR2 is SQIVND in the germline V gene (reference sequence). CDR3 DNA: TGTGCCAGTACCCCCGATACTCCCTATGGCTACACCTTC. Translation gives CASTPDTPYGYTF. The variable domain in full, with the rest retrieved from reference TRBV19 and TRBJ1-2, is DGGITQSPKYLFRKEGQNVTLSCEQNLNHDAMYWYRQDPGQGLRLIYYSQIVNDFQKGDIAEGYSVSREKKESFPLTVTSAQKNPTAFYLCASTPDTPYGYTFGSGTRLTVV.

The table lists this clone with a few counts. V gene TRBV4-2 combines with J gene TRBJ1-2; D is uncertain. Trimming took 0 bases from V and 0 from J, leaving 11 bases between them. CDR3 length: 16 residues. The germline V gene has CDR1 LGHNA and CDR2 YNFKEQ. The CDR3 DNA follows: TGTGCCAGCAGCCAAGAGTCGACCGCCTCTAACTATGGCTACACCTTC. Translated: CASSQESTASNYGYTF.

The chain is built from TRBV11-2 and TRBJ1-1, with unresolved D. There are 14 residues in the CDR3. V lost 3 bases to trimming and J lost 0 bases, with 8 bases between them. Germline CDR1 SGHAT, CDR2 FQNNGV. The CDR3 DNA reads TGTGCCAGCAGCTTTGTCAGGATGAACACTGAAGCTTTCTTT. Translation: CASSFVRMNTEAFF.

The chain is built from TRBV28 and TRBJ2-7; TRBD2 is a possible D gene (5 bases). Germline CDR1 and CDR2: MDHEN and SYDVKM. The ends were cut back, 2 bases at V and 2 bases at J, with 13 bases in the middle. This CDR3 contains 15 residues. DNA for the CDR3: TGTGCCAGCAGTTTAGCCGGGAATAACGCCTACGAGCAGTACGTC. This sequence encodes CASSLAGNNAYEQYV.

In this sample, this clone turned up once. V usage is TRBV5-5 and J usage is TRBJ2-1; 12 bases fit TRBD1. After removal of 3 bases from V and 2 bases from J, the junction contained 3 bases not matched to a gene. Germline CDR1 is SGHKS and CDR2 is YYEKEE (reference sequence). The CDR3 consists of 16 residues. The CDR3 sequence: CASSWGQGAAYNEQFF. CDR3 bases: TGTGCCAGCAGCTGGGGACAGGGGGCGGCCTACAATGAGCAGTTCTTC.